This T cell receptor (beta chain) was captured in a study of CD4 T cells in relation to SARS-CoV-2 and coronaviruses. CDR1 and CDR2 (germline): SNHLY, FYNNEI. This CDR3 has 15 residues. V gave up 7 bases and J gave up 4 bases; unmatched junction bases: 11. Clones were sequenced by immunoSEQ multiplex PCR, and TCRdb holds only the in-frame ones, with some missing. The repertoire holds approximately 16,000 clones, roughly 82% seen once, with 35% to 50% in the top ten. Concerning this clone itself: Its antigen is not known.

CD4+ T cells from unexposed donors were obtained before the COVID-19 pandemic (2011-2018). After roughly 9 days of culture, CD4+ T cells were isolated. This sequence originates from a human donor in good health. The gene calls are TRBV2 and TRBJ1-1, with TRBD1 identical over 8 bases. Specimen: CD4+ T cells from PBMCs, cultured in vitro. The CDR3 loop reads CASTTDRVAGTEAFF. CDR3 in DNA: TGTGCCAGCACAACGGACAGGGTAGCCGGCACTGAAGCTTTCTTT.